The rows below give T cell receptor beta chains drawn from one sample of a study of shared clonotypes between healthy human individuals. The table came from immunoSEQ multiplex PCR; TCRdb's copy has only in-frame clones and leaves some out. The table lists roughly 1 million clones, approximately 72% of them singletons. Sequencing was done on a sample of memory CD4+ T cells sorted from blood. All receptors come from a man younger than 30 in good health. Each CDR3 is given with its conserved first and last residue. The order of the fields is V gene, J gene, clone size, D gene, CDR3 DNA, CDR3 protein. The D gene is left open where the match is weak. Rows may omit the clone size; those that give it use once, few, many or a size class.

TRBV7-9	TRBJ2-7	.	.	TGTGCCAGCAGCTTAGAAGGGTCGCAATACGAGCAGTACTTC	CASSLEGSQYEQYF
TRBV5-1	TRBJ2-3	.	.	TGCGCCAGCAGCCTGAATGCAGGGGGCACAGATACGCAGTATTTT	CASSLNAGGTDTQYF
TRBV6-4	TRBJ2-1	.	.	TGTGCCAGCAGTGAAGAGGGGCTCTCCTACAATGAGCAGTTCTTC	CASSEEGLSYNEQFF
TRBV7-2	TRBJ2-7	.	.	TGTGCCAGCAGCTTAGTAAGGGGGTCCTACGAGCAGTACTTC	CASSLVRGSYEQYF
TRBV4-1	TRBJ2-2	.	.	TGCGCCAGCAGCCACCACGGGGCGACAGCAACCGGGGAGCTGTTTTTT	CASSHHGATATGELFF
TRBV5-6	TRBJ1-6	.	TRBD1	TGTGCCAGCAGCGGGACAGTTCCTTCACCCCTCCACTTT	CASSGTVPSPLHF
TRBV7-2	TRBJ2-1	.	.	TGTGCCAGCAGCTTCGAGGGGGATTGGCGCAAGCAGTTCTTC	CASSFEGDWRKQFF
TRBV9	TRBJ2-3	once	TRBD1	TGTGCCAGCAGCGCTGGGACAGGGGTTTGGGATACGCAGTATTTT	CASSAGTGVWDTQYF
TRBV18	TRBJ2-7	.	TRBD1	TGTGCCAGCTCACCACCAGGGACAGGGGGGTCTCACGAGCAGTACTTC	CASSPPGTGGSHEQYF
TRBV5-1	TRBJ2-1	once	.	TGCGCCAGCACGTTTACTACCTACTCCTACAATGAGCAGTTCTTC	CASTFTTYSYNEQFF
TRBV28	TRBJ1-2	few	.	TGTGCCAGCAGTTTCGGACGGCACTATGGCTACACCTTC	CASSFGRHYGYTF
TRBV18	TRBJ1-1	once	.	TGTGCCAGCTCAGGGAACAGGAACACTGAAGCTTTCTTT	CASSGNRNTEAFF
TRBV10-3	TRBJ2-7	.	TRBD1	TGTGCCATCACCGATAGTGCGGGACAGGGGATCTACGAGCAGTACTTC	CAITDSAGQGIYEQYF
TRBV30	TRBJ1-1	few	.	TGTGCCTGGACCCTACTTCGACGGGACGTGTCCCGCCACACTGAAGCTTTCTTT	CAWTLLRRDVSRHTEAFF
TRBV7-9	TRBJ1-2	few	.	TGTGCCAGCGGACCGGAAAACTCCTATGGCTACACCTTC	CASGPENSYGYTF
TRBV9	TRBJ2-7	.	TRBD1	TGTGCCAGCAGCGTAGCGGGCGGACAGGGCTTCTACGAGCAGTACTTC	CASSVAGGQGFYEQYF
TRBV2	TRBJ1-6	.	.	TGTGCCAGCCAGACGGTTGGGGGTAATTCACCCCTCCACTTT	CASQTVGGNSPLHF
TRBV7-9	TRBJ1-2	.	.	TGTGCCAGCAGCAGAGGGACACCTGGCTACACCTTC	CASSRGTPGYTF
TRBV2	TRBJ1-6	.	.	TGTGCCAGCAGCCTCCGGACAGAAACTTCACCCCTCCACTTT	CASSLRTETSPLHF
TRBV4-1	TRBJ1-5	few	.	TGCGCCAGCAGCCAAGACCGGCAGGGTAGTCAGCCCCAGCATTTT	CASSQDRQGSQPQHF
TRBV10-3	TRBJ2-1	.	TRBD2	TGTGCCATCATGGAGAACGGACTAGCGGGGGGATTCTTC	CAIMENGLAGGFF
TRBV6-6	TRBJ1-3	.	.	TGTGCCAGCAGTTCCTCTACAATCTCTGGAAACACCATATATTTT	CASSSSTISGNTIYF
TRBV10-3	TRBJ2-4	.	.	TGTGCCATCAGTGATGGCCTCTTTGCAAACATTCAGTACTTC	CAISDGLFANIQYF
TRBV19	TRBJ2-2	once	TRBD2	TGTGCCAGTAGTATAGGGACTAGCGGGCCCACCGGGGAGCTGTTTTTT	CASSIGTSGPTGELFF
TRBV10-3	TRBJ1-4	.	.	TGTGCCATCAGTGACGGACTTGGAGCGGAAAAACTGTTTTTT	CAISDGLGAEKLFF
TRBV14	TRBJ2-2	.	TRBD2	TGTGCCAGCAGCAAGGAGCGGGGTTACACCGGGGAGCTGTTTTTT	CASSKERGYTGELFF
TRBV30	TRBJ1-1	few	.	TGTGCCTGGAGTGTGGGACGGGGGAACACTGAAGCTTTCTTT	CAWSVGRGNTEAFF
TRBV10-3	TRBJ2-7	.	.	TGTGCCATCAGTGAGGGGGCCGAAACCGCCGGAGACTTC	CAISEGAETAGDF
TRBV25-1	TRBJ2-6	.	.	TGTGCCAGCACCCCCGCTGGGGCCAACGTCCTGACTTTC	CASTPAGANVLTF
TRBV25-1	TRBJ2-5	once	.	TGTGCCAGCTCTGAAGGGGGATGGGAGACCCAGTACTTC	CASSEGGWETQYF
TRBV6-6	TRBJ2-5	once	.	TGTGCCAGCAGTCGACAGGGAGGGAGGGAGACCCAGTACTTC	CASSRQGGRETQYF
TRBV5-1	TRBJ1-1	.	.	TGCGCCAGCAGGGAGAGGGAAGGCACTGAAGCTTTCTTT	CASREREGTEAFF
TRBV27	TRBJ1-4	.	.	TGTGCCAGCAGTTTATCGGTCAGGGGAAGTGAAAAACTGTTTTTT	CASSLSVRGSEKLFF
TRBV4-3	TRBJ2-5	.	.	TGCGCCAGCAGCCAAGATGCGGGGCTTAAGACCCAGTACTTC	CASSQDAGLKTQYF
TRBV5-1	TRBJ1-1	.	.	TGCGCCAGCAGCCCCCGCGGTTTGAACACTGAAGCTTTCTTT	CASSPRGLNTEAFF
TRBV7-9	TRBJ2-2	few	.	TGTGCCAGCAGCTTAGATGGGATGTCCGGGGAGCTGTTTTTT	CASSLDGMSGELFF
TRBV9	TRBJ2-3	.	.	TGTGCCAGCAGCCCTGCAGTGGGGGCAGATACGCAGTATTTT	CASSPAVGADTQYF
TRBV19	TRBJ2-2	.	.	TGTGCCAGTACTACTCGGGGGGAGCTGTTTTTT	CASTTRGELFF
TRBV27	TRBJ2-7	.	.	TGTGCCAGCAGTTTAAAGACTGTTCCCTACTACGAGCAGTACTTC	CASSLKTVPYYEQYF
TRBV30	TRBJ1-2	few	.	TGTGCCTGGAGTCCAGGGGATGGCTACACCTTC	CAWSPGDGYTF
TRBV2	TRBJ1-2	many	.	TGTGCCAGCAGGAATAGACAGGCAGGAGGCTTC	CASRNRQAGGF
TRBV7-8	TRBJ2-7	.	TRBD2	TGTGCCAGCAGCTCCCAGACTAGCGGGAGAGCCTACGAGCAGTACTTC	CASSSQTSGRAYEQYF
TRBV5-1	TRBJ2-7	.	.	TGCGCCAGCAGCTTACCTGGGGGGCTCGAGCAGTACTTC	CASSLPGGLEQYF
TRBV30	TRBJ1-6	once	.	TGTGCCTGGAGTCAGCAACCCATCAGCAGCTCCTATAATTCACCCCTCCACTTT	CAWSQQPISSSYNSPLHF
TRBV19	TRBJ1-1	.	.	TGTGCCAGTAGCCCCGCGTCGGAGACTGAAGCTTTCTTT	CASSPASETEAFF
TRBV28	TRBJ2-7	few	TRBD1	TGTGCCAGCAGTCTACCACAGGGGAACTCTCCCGAGCAGTACTTC	CASSLPQGNSPEQYF
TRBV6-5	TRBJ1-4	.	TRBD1	TGTGCCAGCAGTTACTCGATGGGACAGAATGAAAAACTGTTTTTT	CASSYSMGQNEKLFF
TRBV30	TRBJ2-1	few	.	TGTGCCTGGGCGGGACAGTCGCGGGATGAGCAGTTCTTC	CAWAGQSRDEQFF
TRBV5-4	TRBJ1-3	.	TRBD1	TGTGCCAGCAGCTCAGGGGGAACTGGAAACACCATATATTTT	CASSSGGTGNTIYF
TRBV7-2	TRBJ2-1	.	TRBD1	TGTGCCAGCAGCTTTGACAGGGGTTCCTACAATGAGCAGTTCTTC	CASSFDRGSYNEQFF